This TCR beta chain was obtained from a study of T-cell memory formation after mild COVID-19. Study background: TCR clustering was largely donor specific. The study's findings and limits: In pre-infection memory, a portion of responding clones appeared, which suggested that cross-reactive memory joined. Second-wave clones peaking on day 37 lacked confirmed SARS-CoV-2 specificity.

The V end lost 2 bases, the J end lost 4 bases, and 8 bases lay between the germline ends. Germline CDR1 SGHTA, CDR2 FQGNSA. The CDR3 length is 13 residues. Constant-segment primers served in 5'RACE that generated TCR alpha and TCR beta cDNA libraries bearing sample barcodes and UMIs. TCRdb independently ran MiXCR on the 5' RACE reads; one entry per CDR3 protein. The sample lists 300,000 to 400,000 distinct CDR3 sequences, 13% to 15% seen once, with less than 25% in the top ten. Comment on this clonotype: No antigen is known for it.

This clonotype originated in a young man who had mild COVID-19 (a few samples of this study predate the infection). Cell type and time point are not known. Sample: PBMCs or a T cell subset sorted from them (not recorded which). J is TRBJ2-5 and V is TRBV7-2; D is unclear. This CDR3 reads CASSLYRAETQYF. The CDR3 coding sequence is TGTGCCAGCAGCTTATATCGAGCAGAGACCCAGTACTTC.